The 27 T cell receptor beta chains below all came from one sample that was sequenced in a study of vaccination and CD4 T cells after COVID-19. Which antigens these TCRs recognize remains unknown. Treatment of the sample: approximately 10-day PBMC culture with coronavirus spike peptide pools or control peptides (ViraFEST assay). Sequencing of cultured CD4+ T cell DNA used the Oncomine TCR Beta short-read assay. TCRdb recomputed calls from the PCR reads with MiXCR, one row per CDR3 protein. The repertoire holds about 20,000 distinct CDR3 sequences, with roughly 64% as singletons. The sequenced material came from CD4+ T cells from blood, cultured in vitro. The receptors come from a human donor who had recovered from COVID-19.

This CDR3 is CASSPHRGGRHSGANVLTF. Here the CDR3 DNA reads TGTGCCAGCAGCCCCCACCGTGGGGGACGACACTCTGGGGCCAACGTCCTGACTTTC. The J gene is TRBJ2-6, the V gene TRBV7-8; either TRBD1 or TRBD2 may supply D (5 bases each). With 5 bases removed from V and 0 bases from J, the gap between germline ends came to 20 bases. The V gene's germline CDR1 is SGHVS and CDR2 FQNEAQ. The CDR3 loop spans 19 amino acids.

The V gene is TRBV2, the J gene TRBJ1-2; 8 bases match TRBD1. From germline, CDR1 is SNHLY and CDR2 FYNNEI. With V trimmed by 5 bases and J by 8 bases, 7 bases remained unmatched. The CDR3 runs 13 residues. The CDR3 sequence: CASSPDRGMGYTF. The DNA of the CDR3 is TGTGCCAGCAGTCCCGACAGGGGAATGGGCTACACCTTC.

This rearrangement joins TRBV2 to TRBJ2-7, with D perhaps matching TRBD1 (7 bases). CDR3 size: 15 residues. CDR1 is SNHLY, CDR2 FYNNEI, per germline. V lost 4 bases and J lost 1, with 14 bases in between. Here the CDR3 reads CASSVLQGTSYEQYF. CDR3 in DNA: TGTGCCAGCAGTGTTTTACAGGGGACTTCCTACGAGCAGTACTTC.

V and J are TRBV20-1 and TRBJ2-7; no clear D gene. The CDR3 consists of 14 residues. Deletions cut 1 base from V and 0 bases from J, with 10 bases between. The germline V gene has CDR1 DFQATT and CDR2 SNEGSKA (reference sequence). The CDR3: CSARAPLISYEQYF. The DNA for the CDR3 is TGCAGTGCTAGAGCTCCGTTGATCTCCTACGAGCAGTACTTC.

This clonotype was seen just once. The rearrangement joins TRBV7-3 to TRBJ1-1; D is uncertain. From germline, CDR1 is SGHTA and CDR2 FQGTGA. V gave up 5 bases and J gave up 4 bases, with 11 bases separating them. The CDR3 contains 13 residues. The CDR3 DNA is TGTGCCAGCAGCCTCGGGGTGGCCACTGAAGCTTTCTTT. Amino acid sequence: CASSLGVATEAFF.

Only a few counts were recorded for this clonotype. V gene TRBV7-2 combines with J gene TRBJ1-2, with TRBD1 matching over 7 bases. Losses at the gene ends were 4 bases for V and 8 bases for J; bases not matched to a gene: 10. This CDR3 is 14 amino acids long. CDR1 and CDR2 (germline): SGHTA, FQGNSA. The CDR3 loop is CASSSQGEVLGYTF. CDR3 coding DNA: TGTGCCAGCAGCTCCCAGGGGGAAGTACTGGGCTACACCTTC.

The chain employs TRBV20-1 and TRBJ2-2, with D possibly TRBD2 on 6 matching bases. V lost 6 bases to trimming and J lost 2 bases, with 13 bases between them. Germline CDR1 reads DFQATT; CDR2 reads SNEGSKA (reference sequence). CDR3 length: 14 amino acids. CDR3 nucleotides: TGCAGTGCCGCAGCGGGCCATAACACCGGGGAGCTGTTTTTT. Translating gives CSAAAGHNTGELFF.

J is TRBJ2-7 and V is TRBV7-9; tentative D call: TRBD2 (5 bases). Per the germline V gene, CDR1 is SEHNR and CDR2 is FQNEAQ (reference sequence). V was trimmed by 1 base and J by 8 bases, leaving 9 bases between them. The CDR3 is made up of 12 amino acids. CDR3 in amino acids: CASSLGEGKQYF. For the CDR3, the DNA is TGTGCCAGCAGCTTAGGTGAGGGAAAGCAGTACTTC.

The chain has TRBV2 and TRBJ1-5, with 7 bases aligning to TRBD1. Germline CDR1 is SNHLY and CDR2 is FYNNEI. Losses at the gene ends were 6 bases for V and 7 bases for J; bases not matched to a gene: 3. This CDR3 has 12 amino acids. In nucleotides, the CDR3 is TGTGCCAGCAGACAGGGGCGGCAGCCCCAGCATTTT. Residues: CASRQGRQPQHF. The whole variable domain, filled in from reference TRBV2 and TRBJ1-5, reads EPEVTQTPSHQVTQMGQEVILRCVPISNHLYFYWYRQILGQKVEFLVSFYNNEISEKSEIFDDQFSVERPDGSNFTLKIRSTKLEDSAMYFCASRQGRQPQHFGDGTRLSIL.

This clonotype was counted once. The chain employs TRBV20-1 and TRBJ2-7; either TRBD1 or TRBD2 may fit D (5 bases each). Germline V lookup: CDR1 DFQATT, CDR2 SNEGSKA (reference sequence). The CDR3 is made up of 12 amino acids. V was clipped by 6 bases and J by 7 bases, with 16 bases between them. CDR3 loop: CSAGTPVLEQYF. The CDR3 DNA reads as TGCAGTGCGGGGACCCCCGTATTGGAGCAGTACTTC.

This rearrangement joins TRBV6-5 to TRBJ1-6, with D maybe TRBD1 (5 bases). V lost 0 bases to trimming and J lost 3 bases, with 12 bases between them. Germline V CDR1 and CDR2: MNHEY, SVGAGI. CDR3 length equals 17 residues. Here the CDR3 DNA reads TGTGCCAGCAGTTACTCGAAGCCGGGGGACTATAATTCACCCCTCCACTTT. This gives the protein CASSYSKPGDYNSPLHF.

The chain links TRBV29-1 to TRBJ1-1, with D unresolved. Germline V gives CDR1 SQVTM, CDR2 ANQGSEA. The CDR3 sequence is 12 residues long. V lost 4 bases and J 1 base, leaving 7 bases between the germline ends. The CDR3 reads CSVVEGNTEAFF. CDR3 coding DNA: TGCAGCGTTGTGGAGGGGAACACTGAAGCTTTCTTT. Complete variable domain (other parts from reference TRBV29-1 and TRBJ1-1): SAVISQKPSRDICQRGTSLTIQCQVDSQVTMMFWYRQQPGQSLTLIATANQGSEATYESGFVIDKFPISRPNLTFSTLTVSNMSPEDSSIYLCSVVEGNTEAFFGQGTRLTVV.

J is TRBJ2-1 and V is TRBV6-1, with D possibly being TRBD2 (5 bases). This CDR3 contains 15 residues. From germline, CDR1 is MNHNS and CDR2 SASEGT. V was cut by 6 bases and J by 5 bases, with 17 bases left in between. The chain's CDR3 is CASSGVGVAHNEQFF. The CDR3 DNA sequence: TGTGCCAGCAGCGGCGTCGGAGTAGCGCACAATGAGCAGTTCTTC.

The chain carries TRBV6-1 and TRBJ1-5; D is unresolved. The germline gives CDR1 MNHNS, CDR2 SASEGT. The CDR3 covers 14 residues. V dropped 6 bases and J dropped 0 bases, with 9 bases sitting between them. The CDR3 coding sequence is TGTGCCAGCAGAGTCTTGTATAGCAATCAGCCCCAGCATTTT. The encoded protein is CASRVLYSNQPQHF.

The chain has TRBV30 and TRBJ1-5; D is unresolved. Trimming took off 3 bases at V and 5 bases at J, with 8 bases between the two ends. Germline-derived CDR1 and CDR2 are GTSNPN and SVGIG (reference sequence). There are 12 residues in the CDR3. CDR3: CAWSPAYQPQHF. The CDR3 DNA is TGTGCCTGGAGCCCAGCCTATCAGCCCCAGCATTTT.

CDR3 sequence (DNA): TGTGCCAGCAGCTTGAGTGGGAGGGCCGATACCGGGGAGCTGTTTTTT. Its protein is CASSLSGRADTGELFF. The chain is built from TRBV5-4 and TRBJ2-2, with TRBD2 matching 7 bases. V trimming: 1 base; J trimming: 5 bases; junction bases outside the gene matches: 8. Germline V CDR1 and CDR2: SGHNT, YYREEE (reference sequence). The CDR3 is made up of 16 amino acids.

V usage is TRBV7-2 and J usage is TRBJ1-1; no definite D call. Trimming removed 0 bases at V and 10 bases at J, with 9 bases between. The CDR3 extends over 12 amino acids. The germline gives CDR1 SGHTA, CDR2 FQGNSA. CDR3 DNA sequence: TGTGCCAGCAGCTTAGCACCAGAGGGAGCTTTCTTT. Amino acid sequence: CASSLAPEGAFF.

This clonotype has a handful of counts. This chain connects TRBV2 to TRBJ2-6; TRBD2 might be the D (6 bases). Per germline, CDR1 SNHLY and CDR2 FYNNEI. This CDR3 contains 16 residues. V lost 5 bases and J 2 bases, leaving 13 bases between the germline ends. In DNA form, the CDR3 reads TGTGCCAGCAGTCCCTTCGGCGGGGCTGGGGCCAACGTCCTGACTTTC. It specifies CASSPFGGAGANVLTF. Full variable domain (rest looked up from reference TRBV2 and TRBJ2-6): EPEVTQTPSHQVTQMGQEVILRCVPISNHLYFYWYRQILGQKVEFLVSFYNNEISEKSEIFDDQFSVERPDGSNFTLKIRSTKLEDSAMYFCASSPFGGAGANVLTFGAGSRLTVL.

The chain links TRBV18 to TRBJ1-1; no firm D call. Germline V CDR1 and CDR2: KGHSH, LQKENI. The CDR3 loop spans 13 amino acids. V was cut by 0 bases and J by 1 base, with 3 bases left in between. The CDR3 region has the DNA TGTGCCAGCTCACCACCGGCGAACACTGAAGCTTTCTTT. Its translation is CASSPPANTEAFF.

This chain connects TRBV7-2 to TRBJ2-3, with D unclear. Germline assignment: CDR1 SGHTA and CDR2 FQGNSA. This CDR3 comprises 12 residues. V was pared by 4 bases and J by 4 bases, with 6 bases between. The CDR3, as DNA: TGTGCCAGCAGCTCCGGCGCAGATACGCAGTATTTT. Its protein is CASSSGADTQYF.

The chain carries TRBV11-1 and TRBJ2-3, with 12 bases identical to TRBD2. The CDR3 loop spans 18 amino acids. Germline values: CDR1 SGHAT, CDR2 FQDESV (reference sequence). V dropped 2 bases and J dropped 5; count of bases not matched to a gene: 11. In DNA form, the CDR3 reads TGTGCCAGCAGCTTAAACCCAGGACTAGCGGGAAACGAAGATACGCAGTATTTT. Translated: CASSLNPGLAGNEDTQYF. Looking up the rest from reference TRBV11-1 and TRBJ2-3 gives the full variable domain: EAEVAQSPRYKITEKSQAVAFWCDPISGHATLYWYRQILGQGPELLVQFQDESVVDDSQLPKDRFSAERLKGVDSTLKIQPAELGDSAMYLCASSLNPGLAGNEDTQYFGPGTRLTVL.

The chain recombines TRBV7-9 with TRBJ2-3, with 7 bases aligning to TRBD2. The J segment lost 1 base and the V segment lost 3 bases, leaving 4 bases of the junction unmatched. CDR3 length: 15 residues. Germline V lookup: CDR1 SEHNR, CDR2 FQNEAQ (reference sequence). DNA of the CDR3: TGTGCCAGCAGCTTTACTAGCGATCGCACAGATACGCAGTATTTT. It is translated as CASSFTSDRTDTQYF.

V gene TRBV20-1 combines with J gene TRBJ2-7, with 9 nucleotides matching TRBD2. The length of the CDR3 is 14 residues. With V trimmed by 3 bases and J by 5 bases, 8 bases remained unmatched. The germline CDR1 and CDR2 sequences are DFQATT and SNEGSKA (reference sequence). The DNA of the CDR3 is TGCAGTGCTAGGGATCCTAGCGGGACTCACGAGCAGTACTTC. Protein sequence: CSARDPSGTHEQYF.

The chain recombines TRBV6-2 or TRBV6-3 with TRBJ1-2; TRBD1 might be the D (6 bases). This CDR3 is built from 14 residues. V lost 2 bases to trimming and J lost 5 bases, with 12 bases between them. The germline CDR1 and CDR2 sequences are MNHEY and SVGEGT. CDR3 loop: CASSYTRTEYGYTF. The CDR3 bases are TGTGCCAGCAGTTACACCCGGACAGAGTATGGCTACACCTTC.

The genes are TRBV24-1 and TRBJ1-5, with a weak D call TRBD1 (5 bases). This CDR3 has 13 amino acids. V lost 4 bases to trimming and J lost 4 bases, with 7 bases between them. Per the germline V gene, CDR1 is KGHDR and CDR2 is SFDVKD. CDR3 amino acids: CATSESGNQPQHF. CDR3 DNA sequence: TGTGCCACCAGTGAGTCAGGGAATCAGCCCCAGCATTTT.

V gene TRBV5-1 combines with J gene TRBJ2-6, with 8 bases identical to TRBD2. The CDR3 extends over 16 amino acids. V was pared by 4 bases and J by 1 base, with 4 bases of the junction left unmatched. Germline assignment: CDR1 SGHRS and CDR2 YFSETQ. The CDR3 DNA follows: TGCGCCAGCAGCCCGGGAGGGGGTTCTGGGGCCAACGTCCTGACTTTC. Amino acids: CASSPGGGSGANVLTF.

The chain employs TRBV2 and TRBJ1-1, with 9 bases matching TRBD1. The CDR3 has 14 residues. Trimming at V came to 9 bases and at J to 1 base, leaving 6 bases not matched to a gene. The V gene's germline CDR1 is SNHLY and CDR2 FYNNEI. The CDR3 sequence is CARQTQGANTEAFF. Here the CDR3 DNA reads TGTGCCAGGCAGACACAGGGGGCGAACACTGAAGCTTTCTTT.